Listed below are T cell receptor beta chains from one sample, sequenced in a study of blood T cell repertoires in COVID-19. Measured with immunoSEQ multiplex PCR; TCRdb has only the in-frame clones, and not every one. The table lists about 74,000 clones, 85% to 90% of them singletons. What was sequenced was peripheral blood. Every receptor here comes from a woman of 80 years or more with active or convalescent COVID-19. Each CDR3 is given with its conserved first and last residue. D genes are given only for firm matches. Expanded clones get a size class; other rows say once, few or many, or leave the size out.

j_call d_call v_call clone_size cdr3_aa cdr3_nt
TRBJ2-1 - TRBV7-9 once CASTPRSANEQFF TGTGCCAGCACCCCACGGAGCGCCAATGAGCAGTTCTTC
TRBJ1-6 - TRBV9 - CASSVGAAHDSPLHF TGTGCCAGCAGCGTAGGGGCAGCCCATGACTCACCCCTCCACTTT
TRBJ1-3 - TRBV11-2 - CASSFDGVMGNTIYF TGTGCCAGCAGCTTTGACGGGGTAATGGGAAACACCATATATTTT
TRBJ1-2 - TRBV19 - CASSDKANYGYTF TGTGCCAGTAGTGACAAAGCTAACTATGGCTACACCTTC
TRBJ1-1 TRBD1 TRBV5-1 - CASSSWDREGTEAFF TGCGCCAGCAGCTCCTGGGACAGAGAGGGCACTGAAGCTTTCTTT
TRBJ2-2 TRBD2 TRBV4-1 - CASSQEGLAANTGELFF TGCGCCAGCAGCCAAGAAGGGCTAGCGGCGAACACCGGGGAGCTGTTTTTT
TRBJ1-2 TRBD1 TRBV25-1 - CASSEFEGQGAPNYGYTF TGTGCCAGCAGTGAATTCGAGGGACAGGGGGCCCCTAACTATGGCTACACCTTC
TRBJ1-1 - TRBV20-1 - CSASLGSRLEAFF TGCAGTGCTAGTTTAGGATCCAGGCTTGAAGCTTTCTTT
TRBJ1-1 - TRBV10-3 - CAISGRLGLNTEAFF TGTGCCATCAGCGGGCGCCTCGGACTAAACACTGAAGCTTTCTTT
TRBJ2-5 - TRBV7-2 - CASIASGFLGETQYF TGTGCCAGCATCGCATCGGGGTTCCTAGGGGAGACCCAGTACTTC
TRBJ1-1 - TRBV19 - CASSPEAGVNTEAFF TGTGCCAGTAGTCCGGAGGCAGGGGTGAACACTGAAGCTTTCTTT
TRBJ2-3 TRBD2 TRBV7-9 - CASSSYGGADTQYF TGTGCCAGCAGCTCGTACGGGGGGGCGGATACGCAGTATTTT
TRBJ2-3 - TRBV7-8 - CASSFSGTLEEQYF TGTGCCAGCAGCTTTTCGGGAACCCTCGAAGAGCAGTATTTT
TRBJ2-3 TRBD2 TRBV18 - CASSPRLAGGADTDTQYF TGTGCCAGCTCACCGCGACTAGCGGGAGGCGCAGACACAGATACGCAGTATTTT
TRBJ2-3 TRBD1 TRBV13 - CASSLKQGANEYF TGTGCCAGCAGCTTAAAACAGGGGGCGAATGAGTATTTT
TRBJ1-6 - TRBV5-8 - CASSGGFDLGSPLHF TGTGCCAGCAGCGGGGGGTTCGACCTTGGCTCACCCCTCCACTTT
TRBJ2-5 - TRBV12-5 - CASGLTLRETQYF TGTGCTAGTGGTTTGACTCTCCGAGAGACCCAGTACTTC
TRBJ1-4 - TRBV29-1 - CSAEGAAEKLFF TGCAGCGCCGAGGGAGCAGCTGAAAAACTGTTTTTT
TRBJ2-1 TRBD2 TRBV27 - CASSSRTSGSLNEQFF TGTGCCAGCAGTTCTCGGACTAGCGGGAGTCTGAATGAGCAGTTCTTC
TRBJ2-5 TRBD2 TRBV6-6 - CASSRPSGGAAETQYF TGTGCCAGCAGCCGGCCTAGCGGGGGGGCCGCAGAGACCCAGTACTTC
TRBJ2-3 - TRBV6-5 many CASTGLPTDTQYF TGTGCCAGCACCGGACTTCCCACAGATACGCAGTATTTT
TRBJ2-3 - TRBV7-2 - CASSRADTQYF TGTGCCAGCAGCCGAGCAGATACGCAGTATTTT